This T cell receptor (beta chain) was documented in a study of blood T cell repertoires in COVID-19. About the research overall: T cells, B-cell-depleted T cells, or PBMCs supplied cDNA or gDNA.

Patients from Seattle were sampled longitudinally, starting during active infection. Original handling: Reference gene primer amplification gave nucleated cell count estimates. Assay: immunoSEQ multiplex PCR; the TCRdb copy retains only in-frame clones and omits some. V, J and clone size are taken as reported in that table, and D and trimming were inferred from the DNA itself. The table has 200,000 to 300,000 clones, approximately 85% seen once. The CDR3 consists of 13 residues. The receptor's source is a middle-aged man with COVID-19, enrolled during active disease. The chain couples TRBV21-1 to TRBJ2-7; the DNA was not compared with TRBD2, the D call given in the table. TRBV21-1 is noted as a pseudogene. Sequencing used peripheral blood. The CDR3 is CASVWRPNYEQYF. Written as DNA, the CDR3 is TGTGCCAGCGTGTGGAGGCCGAACTACGAGCAGTACTTC.